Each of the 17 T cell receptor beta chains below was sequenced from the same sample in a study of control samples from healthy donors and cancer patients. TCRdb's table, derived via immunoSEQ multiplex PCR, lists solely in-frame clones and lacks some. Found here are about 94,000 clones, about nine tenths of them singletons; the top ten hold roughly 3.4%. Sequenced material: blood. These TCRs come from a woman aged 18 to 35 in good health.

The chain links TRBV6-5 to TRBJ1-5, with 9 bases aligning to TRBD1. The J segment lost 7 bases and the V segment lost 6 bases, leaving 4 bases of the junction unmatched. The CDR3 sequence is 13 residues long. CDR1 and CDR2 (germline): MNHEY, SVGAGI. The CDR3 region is CASRGTGNQPQHF. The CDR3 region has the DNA TGTGCCAGCAGGGGGACAGGGAACCAGCCCCAGCATTTT.

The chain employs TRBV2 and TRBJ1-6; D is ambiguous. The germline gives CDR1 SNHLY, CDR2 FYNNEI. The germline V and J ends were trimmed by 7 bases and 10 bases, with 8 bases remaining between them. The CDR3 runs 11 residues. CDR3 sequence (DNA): TGTGCCAGCAACGCGGAATCACCCCTCCACTTT. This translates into CASNAESPLHF.

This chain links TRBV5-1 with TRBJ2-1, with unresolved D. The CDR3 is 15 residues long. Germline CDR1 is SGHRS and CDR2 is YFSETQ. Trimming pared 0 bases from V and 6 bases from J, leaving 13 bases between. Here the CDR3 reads CASSLEGFDPNEQFF. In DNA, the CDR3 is TGCGCCAGCAGCTTGGAAGGGTTTGATCCCAATGAGCAGTTCTTC.

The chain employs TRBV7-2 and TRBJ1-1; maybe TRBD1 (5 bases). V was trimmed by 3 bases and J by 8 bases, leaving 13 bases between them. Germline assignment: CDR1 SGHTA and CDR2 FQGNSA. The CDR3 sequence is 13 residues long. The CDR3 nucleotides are TGTGCCAGCAGCTTCGGGACGGGCAGCGAAGCTTTCTTT. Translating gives CASSFGTGSEAFF.

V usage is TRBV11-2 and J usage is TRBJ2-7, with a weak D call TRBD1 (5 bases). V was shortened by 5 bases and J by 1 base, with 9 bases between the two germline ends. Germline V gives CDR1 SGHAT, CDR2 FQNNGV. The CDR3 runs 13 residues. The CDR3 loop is CASSLTDSYEQYF. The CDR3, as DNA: TGTGCCAGCAGCCTGACAGATTCCTACGAGCAGTACTTC.

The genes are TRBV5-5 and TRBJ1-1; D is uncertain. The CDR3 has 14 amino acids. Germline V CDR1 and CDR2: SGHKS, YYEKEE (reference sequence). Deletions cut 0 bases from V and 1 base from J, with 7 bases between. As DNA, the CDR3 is TGTGCCAGCAGCTTGGATTGGCAGAACACTGAAGCTTTCTTT. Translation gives CASSLDWQNTEAFF.

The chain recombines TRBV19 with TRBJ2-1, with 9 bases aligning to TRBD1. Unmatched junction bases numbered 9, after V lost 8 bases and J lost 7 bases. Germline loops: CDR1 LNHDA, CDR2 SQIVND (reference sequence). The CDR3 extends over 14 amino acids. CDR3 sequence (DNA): TGTGCCAGTCAGGACAGGGGAGGGGAAAATGAGCAGTTCTTC. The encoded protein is CASQDRGGENEQFF. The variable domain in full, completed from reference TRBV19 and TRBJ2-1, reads DGGITQSPKYLFRKEGQNVTLSCEQNLNHDAMYWYRQDPGQGLRLIYYSQIVNDFQKGDIAEGYSVSREKKESFPLTVTSAQKNPTAFYLCASQDRGGENEQFFGPGTRLTVL.

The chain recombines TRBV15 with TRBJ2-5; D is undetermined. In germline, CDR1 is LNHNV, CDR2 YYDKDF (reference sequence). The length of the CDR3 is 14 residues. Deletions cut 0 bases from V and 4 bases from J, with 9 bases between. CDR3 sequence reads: CATSRDLGGETQYF. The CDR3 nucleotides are TGTGCCACCAGCAGAGATCTAGGTGGAGAGACCCAGTACTTC.

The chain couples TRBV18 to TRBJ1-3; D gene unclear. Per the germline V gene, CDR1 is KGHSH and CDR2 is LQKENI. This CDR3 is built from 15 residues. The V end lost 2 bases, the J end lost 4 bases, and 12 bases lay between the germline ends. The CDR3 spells CASSPSGSVGNTIYF. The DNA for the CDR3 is TGTGCCAGCTCACCATCGGGGTCGGTAGGAAACACCATATATTTT. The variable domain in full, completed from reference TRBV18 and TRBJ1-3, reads NAGVMQNPRHLVRRRGQEARLRCSPMKGHSHVYWYRQLPEEGLKFMVYLQKENIIDESGMPKERFSAEFPKEGPSILRIQQVVRGDSAAYFCASSPSGSVGNTIYFGEGSWLTVV.

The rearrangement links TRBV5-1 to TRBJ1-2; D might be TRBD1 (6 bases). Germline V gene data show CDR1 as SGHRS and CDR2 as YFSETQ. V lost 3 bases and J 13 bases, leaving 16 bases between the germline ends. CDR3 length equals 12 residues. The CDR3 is CASSSDPGHFTF. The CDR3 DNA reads TGCGCCAGCAGCTCCGACCCGGGACACTTCACCTTC.

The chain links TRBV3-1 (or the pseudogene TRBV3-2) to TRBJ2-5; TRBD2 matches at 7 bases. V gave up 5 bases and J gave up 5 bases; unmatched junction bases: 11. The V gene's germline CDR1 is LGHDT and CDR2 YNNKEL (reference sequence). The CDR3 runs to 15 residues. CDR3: CASSSAGTAGETQYF. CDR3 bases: TGTGCCAGCAGCTCAGCGGGGACGGCAGGGGAGACCCAGTACTTC.

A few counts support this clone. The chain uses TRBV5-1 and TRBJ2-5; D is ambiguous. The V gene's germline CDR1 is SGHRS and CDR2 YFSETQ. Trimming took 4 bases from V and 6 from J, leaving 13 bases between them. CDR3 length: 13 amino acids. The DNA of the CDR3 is TGCGCCAGCAGCCCTACCGATACCAAGACCCAGTACTTC. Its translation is CASSPTDTKTQYF.

CDR3 loop: CASLPTGWTNLLTDTQYF. The CDR3, as DNA: TGTGCCAGCCTACCGACTGGTTGGACCAACTTACTCACAGATACGCAGTATTTT. This sequence joins TRBV27 and TRBJ2-3; D call uncertain. From germline, CDR1 is MNHEY and CDR2 SMNVEV (reference sequence). There are 18 residues in the CDR3. V shed 8 bases and J shed 2 bases, with 26 bases lying between them.

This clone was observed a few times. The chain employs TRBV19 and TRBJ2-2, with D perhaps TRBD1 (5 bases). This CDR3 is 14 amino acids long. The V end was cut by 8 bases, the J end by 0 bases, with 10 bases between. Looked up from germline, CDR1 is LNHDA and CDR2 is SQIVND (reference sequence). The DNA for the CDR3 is TGTGCCAGTGGGGCTACCGCGAACACCGGGGAGCTGTTTTTT. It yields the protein CASGATANTGELFF.

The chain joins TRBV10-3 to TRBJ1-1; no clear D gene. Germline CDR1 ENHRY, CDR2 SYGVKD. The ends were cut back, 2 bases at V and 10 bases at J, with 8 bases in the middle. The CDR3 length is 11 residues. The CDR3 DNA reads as TGTGCCATCAGTGAGGATGGGCCAGCTTTCTTT. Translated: CAISEDGPAFF.

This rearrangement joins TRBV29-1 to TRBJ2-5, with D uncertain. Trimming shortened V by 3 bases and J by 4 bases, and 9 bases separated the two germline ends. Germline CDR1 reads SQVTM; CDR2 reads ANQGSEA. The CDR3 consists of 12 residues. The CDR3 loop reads CSVDTSVETQYF. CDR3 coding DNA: TGCAGCGTTGATACAAGTGTAGAGACCCAGTACTTC.

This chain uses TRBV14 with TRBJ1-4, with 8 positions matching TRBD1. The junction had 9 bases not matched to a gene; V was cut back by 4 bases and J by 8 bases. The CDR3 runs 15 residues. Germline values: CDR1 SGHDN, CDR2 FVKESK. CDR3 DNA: TGTGCCAGCAGCCCCACGACAGGGGTAAGAGAAAAACTGTTTTTT. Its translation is CASSPTTGVREKLFF.